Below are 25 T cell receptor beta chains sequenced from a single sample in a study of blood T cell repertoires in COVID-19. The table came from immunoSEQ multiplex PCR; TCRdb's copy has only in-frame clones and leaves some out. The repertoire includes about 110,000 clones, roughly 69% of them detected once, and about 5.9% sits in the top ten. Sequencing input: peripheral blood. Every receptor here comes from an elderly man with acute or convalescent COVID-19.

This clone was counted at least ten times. CDR3 DNA: TGTGCCAGCAGCGCGCTACAGGGTGGTTCCTACAATGAGCAGTTCTTC. It yields the protein CASSALQGGSYNEQFF. V usage is TRBV9 and J usage is TRBJ2-1, with D perhaps TRBD1 (6 bases). CDR1 and CDR2 from the germline V gene are SGDLS and YYNGEE. This CDR3 is built from 16 residues. V lost 3 bases and J lost 1, with 14 bases in between.

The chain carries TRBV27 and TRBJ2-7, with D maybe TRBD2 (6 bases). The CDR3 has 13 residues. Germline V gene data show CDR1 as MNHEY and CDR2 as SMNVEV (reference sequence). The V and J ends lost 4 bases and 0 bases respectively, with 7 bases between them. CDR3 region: CASSWRGSYEQYF. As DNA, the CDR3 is TGTGCCAGCAGTTGGAGGGGCTCCTACGAGCAGTACTTC.

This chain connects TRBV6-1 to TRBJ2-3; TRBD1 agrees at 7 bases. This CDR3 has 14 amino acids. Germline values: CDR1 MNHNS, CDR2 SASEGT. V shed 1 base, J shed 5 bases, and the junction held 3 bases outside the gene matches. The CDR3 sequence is CASSEGGGRDTQYF. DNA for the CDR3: TGTGCCAGCAGTGAAGGAGGGGGCAGAGATACGCAGTATTTT.

The CDR3 sequence is CASSAQLREQFF. The CDR3 region has the DNA TGTGCCAGCAGCGCTCAGTTGAGGGAGCAGTTCTTC. V is TRBV5-4 and J is TRBJ2-1; D unresolved. The CDR3 loop spans 12 amino acids. V shed 4 bases and J shed 10 bases, with 12 bases lying between them. Germline V CDR1 and CDR2: SGHNT, YYREEE (reference sequence).

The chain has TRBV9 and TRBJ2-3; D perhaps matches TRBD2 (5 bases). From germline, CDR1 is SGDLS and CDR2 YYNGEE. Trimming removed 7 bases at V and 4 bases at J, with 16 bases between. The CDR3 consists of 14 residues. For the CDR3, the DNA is TGTGCCAGCGCGACGGGTTACGGGGCAGATACGCAGTATTTT. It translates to CASATGYGADTQYF.

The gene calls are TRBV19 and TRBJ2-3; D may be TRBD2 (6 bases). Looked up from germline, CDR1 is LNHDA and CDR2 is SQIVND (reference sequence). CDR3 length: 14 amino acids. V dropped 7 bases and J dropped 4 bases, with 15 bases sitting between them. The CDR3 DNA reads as TGTGCCAGTATGTCGGGAGTGCAGGCAGATACGCAGTATTTT. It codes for CASMSGVQADTQYF.

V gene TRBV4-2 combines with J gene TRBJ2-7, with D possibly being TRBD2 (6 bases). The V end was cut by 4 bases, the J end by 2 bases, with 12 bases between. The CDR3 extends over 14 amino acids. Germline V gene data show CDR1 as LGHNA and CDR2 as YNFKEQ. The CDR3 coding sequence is TGTGCCAGCAGCCGCCTGGAGGGCGCCTACGAGCAGTACTTC. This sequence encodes CASSRLEGAYEQYF.

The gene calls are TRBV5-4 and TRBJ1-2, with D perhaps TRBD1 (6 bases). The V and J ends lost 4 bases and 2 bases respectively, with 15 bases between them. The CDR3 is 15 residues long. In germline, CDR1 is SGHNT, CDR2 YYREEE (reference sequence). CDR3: CASSGGHFRNYGYTF. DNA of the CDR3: TGTGCCAGCAGCGGGGGACATTTCCGGAACTATGGCTACACCTTC.

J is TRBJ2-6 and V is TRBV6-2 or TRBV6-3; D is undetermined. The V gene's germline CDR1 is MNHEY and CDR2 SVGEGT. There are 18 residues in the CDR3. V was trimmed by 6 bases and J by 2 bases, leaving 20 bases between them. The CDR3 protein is CASSRRPVRGPGANVLTF. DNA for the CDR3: TGTGCCAGCAGCCGCCGCCCCGTCCGAGGCCCTGGGGCCAACGTCCTGACTTTC.

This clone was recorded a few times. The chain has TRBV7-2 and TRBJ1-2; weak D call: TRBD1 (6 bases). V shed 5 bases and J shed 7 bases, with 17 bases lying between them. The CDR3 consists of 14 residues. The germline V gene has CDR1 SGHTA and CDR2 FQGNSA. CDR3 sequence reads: CASSLSWGQGGYTF. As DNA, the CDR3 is TGTGCCAGCAGCCTTAGTTGGGGGCAAGGTGGCTACACCTTC.

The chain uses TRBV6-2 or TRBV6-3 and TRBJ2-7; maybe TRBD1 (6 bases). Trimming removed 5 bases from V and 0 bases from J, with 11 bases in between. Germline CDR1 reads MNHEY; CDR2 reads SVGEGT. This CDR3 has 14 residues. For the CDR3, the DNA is TGTGCCAGCAGTAAACAGGGATCCTCCTACGAGCAGTACTTC. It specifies CASSKQGSSYEQYF.

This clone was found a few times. This chain's CDR3 is CASSARGWSNQPQHF. In DNA, the CDR3 is TGTGCCAGCAGTGCAAGGGGATGGAGCAATCAGCCCCAGCATTTT. This chain joins TRBV27 and TRBJ1-5, with a tentative D call TRBD1 (5 bases). The V end was cut by 5 bases, the J end by 1 base, with 12 bases between. CDR3 length: 15 residues. Germline V gene lookup returns CDR1 MNHEY and CDR2 SMNVEV (reference sequence).

The CDR3 spells CASSRYGRRRNTEAFF. CDR3 sequence (DNA): TGTGCCAGCTCACGTTACGGGAGGAGGAGGAACACTGAAGCTTTCTTT. The rearrangement links TRBV18 to TRBJ1-1; D is unresolved. The CDR3 is made up of 16 amino acids. The V and J ends lost 4 bases and 1 base respectively, with 16 bases between them. CDR1 is KGHSH, CDR2 LQKENI, per germline.

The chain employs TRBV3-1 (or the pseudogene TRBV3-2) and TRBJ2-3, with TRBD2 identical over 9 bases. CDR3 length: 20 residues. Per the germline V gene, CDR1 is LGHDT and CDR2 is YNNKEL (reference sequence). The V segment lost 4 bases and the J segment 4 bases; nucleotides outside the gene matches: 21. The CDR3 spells CASSLSVGGPSGIGADTQYF. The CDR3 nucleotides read TGTGCCAGCAGCCTTTCAGTCGGGGGGCCTAGCGGGATAGGCGCAGATACGCAGTATTTT.

The CDR3 sequence: CASSFAGSGANVLTF. CDR3 DNA sequence: TGTGCCAGCAGTTTCGCCGGCTCTGGGGCCAACGTCCTGACTTTC. This rearrangement joins TRBV7-8 to TRBJ2-6; D ambiguous. This CDR3 contains 15 residues. V was shortened by 6 bases and J by 0 bases, with 9 bases between the two germline ends. Germline CDR1 and CDR2: SGHVS and FQNEAQ.

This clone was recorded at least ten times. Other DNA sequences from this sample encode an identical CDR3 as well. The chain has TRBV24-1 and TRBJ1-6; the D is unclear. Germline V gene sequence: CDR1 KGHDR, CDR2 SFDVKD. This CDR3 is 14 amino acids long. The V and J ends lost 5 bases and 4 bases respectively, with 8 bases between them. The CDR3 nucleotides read TGTGCCACCAGTGCCGGGTCGTATAATTCACCCCTCCACTTT. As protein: CATSAGSYNSPLHF.

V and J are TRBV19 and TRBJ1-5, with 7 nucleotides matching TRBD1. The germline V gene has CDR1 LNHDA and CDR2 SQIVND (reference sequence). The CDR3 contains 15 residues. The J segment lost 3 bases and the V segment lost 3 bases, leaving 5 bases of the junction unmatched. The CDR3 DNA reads TGTGCCAGTAGTATCGAAGGGACAGTCAATCAGCCCCAGCATTTT. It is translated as CASSIEGTVNQPQHF.

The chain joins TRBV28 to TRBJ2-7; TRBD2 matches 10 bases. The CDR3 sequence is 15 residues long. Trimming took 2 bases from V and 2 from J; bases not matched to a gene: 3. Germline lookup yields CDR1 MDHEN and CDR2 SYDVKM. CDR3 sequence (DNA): TGTGCCAGCAGTTTAACAACTAGCGGGACCTACGAGCAGTACTTC. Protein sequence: CASSLTTSGTYEQYF.

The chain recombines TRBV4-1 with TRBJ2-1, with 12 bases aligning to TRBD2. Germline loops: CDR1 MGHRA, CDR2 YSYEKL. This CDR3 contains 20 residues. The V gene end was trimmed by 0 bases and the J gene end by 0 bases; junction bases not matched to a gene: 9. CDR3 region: CASSQDPGGLAGSSYNEQFF. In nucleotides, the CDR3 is TGCGCCAGCAGCCAAGATCCCGGGGGACTAGCGGGCAGCTCCTACAATGAGCAGTTCTTC.

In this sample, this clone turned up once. The DNA of the CDR3 is TGTGCCAGCAGCCAATCTTTACAGGGTGGCGGCTACACCTTC. It is translated as CASSQSLQGGGYTF. The rearrangement links TRBV16 to TRBJ1-2; a possible D gene is TRBD1 (6 bases). The CDR3 extends over 14 amino acids. The V gene lost 0 bases and the J gene lost 8 bases, with 13 bases spanning the gap. Germline V gives CDR1 KGHSY, CDR2 FQNENV.

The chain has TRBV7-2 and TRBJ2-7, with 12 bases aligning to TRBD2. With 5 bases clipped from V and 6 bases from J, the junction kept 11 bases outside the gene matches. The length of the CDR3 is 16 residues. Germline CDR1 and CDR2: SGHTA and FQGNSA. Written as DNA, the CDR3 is TGTGCCAGCAGCCGGCAGACTAGCGGGAGTTTTAGCGAGCAGTACTTC. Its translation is CASSRQTSGSFSEQYF.

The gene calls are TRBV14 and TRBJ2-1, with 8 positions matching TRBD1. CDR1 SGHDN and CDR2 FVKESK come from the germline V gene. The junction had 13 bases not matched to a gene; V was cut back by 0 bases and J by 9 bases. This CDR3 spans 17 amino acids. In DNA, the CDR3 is TGTGCCAGCAGCCAAGAAAACCGCCAGGGGGCCGCCGGTGAGCAGTTCTTC. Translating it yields CASSQENRQGAAGEQFF. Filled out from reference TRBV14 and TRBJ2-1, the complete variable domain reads EAGVTQFPSHSVIEKGQTVTLRCDPISGHDNLYWYRRVMGKEIKFLLHFVKESKQDESGMPNNRFLAERTGGTYSTLKVQPAELEDSGVYFCASSQENRQGAAGEQFFGPGTRLTVL.

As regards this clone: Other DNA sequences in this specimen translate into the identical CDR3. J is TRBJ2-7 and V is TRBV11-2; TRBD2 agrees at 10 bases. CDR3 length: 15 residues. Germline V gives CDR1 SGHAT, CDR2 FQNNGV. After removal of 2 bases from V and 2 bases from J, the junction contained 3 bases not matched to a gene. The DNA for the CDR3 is TGTGCCAGCAGCTTAAGTACTAGCGGGACCTACGAGCAGTACTTC. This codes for CASSLSTSGTYEQYF.

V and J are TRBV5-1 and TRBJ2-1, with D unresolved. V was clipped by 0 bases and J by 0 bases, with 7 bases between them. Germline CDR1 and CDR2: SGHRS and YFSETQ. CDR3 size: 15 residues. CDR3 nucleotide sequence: TGCGCCAGCAGCTTGGAGCTAAGCTCCTACAATGAGCAGTTCTTC. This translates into CASSLELSSYNEQFF.

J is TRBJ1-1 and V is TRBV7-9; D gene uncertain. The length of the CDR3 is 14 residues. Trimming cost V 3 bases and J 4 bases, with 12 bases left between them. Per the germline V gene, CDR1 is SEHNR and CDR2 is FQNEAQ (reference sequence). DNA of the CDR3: TGTGCCAGCAGCTTTACCGGGTACGGCACTGAAGCTTTCTTT. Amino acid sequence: CASSFTGYGTEAFF.